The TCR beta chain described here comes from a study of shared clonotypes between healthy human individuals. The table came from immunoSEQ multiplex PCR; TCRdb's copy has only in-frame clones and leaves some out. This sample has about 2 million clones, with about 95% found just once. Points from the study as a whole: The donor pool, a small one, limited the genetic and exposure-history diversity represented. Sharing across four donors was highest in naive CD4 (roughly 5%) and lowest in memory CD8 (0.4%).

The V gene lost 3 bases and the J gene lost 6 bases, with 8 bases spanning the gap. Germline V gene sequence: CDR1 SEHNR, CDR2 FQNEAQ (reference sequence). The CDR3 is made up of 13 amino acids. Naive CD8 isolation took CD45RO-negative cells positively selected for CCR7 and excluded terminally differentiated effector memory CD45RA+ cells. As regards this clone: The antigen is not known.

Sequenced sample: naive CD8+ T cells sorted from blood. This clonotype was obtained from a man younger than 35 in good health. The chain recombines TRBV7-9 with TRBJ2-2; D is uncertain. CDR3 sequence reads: CASSFSAAGELFF. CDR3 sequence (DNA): TGTGCCAGCAGCTTCTCCGCAGCCGGGGAGCTGTTTTTT.